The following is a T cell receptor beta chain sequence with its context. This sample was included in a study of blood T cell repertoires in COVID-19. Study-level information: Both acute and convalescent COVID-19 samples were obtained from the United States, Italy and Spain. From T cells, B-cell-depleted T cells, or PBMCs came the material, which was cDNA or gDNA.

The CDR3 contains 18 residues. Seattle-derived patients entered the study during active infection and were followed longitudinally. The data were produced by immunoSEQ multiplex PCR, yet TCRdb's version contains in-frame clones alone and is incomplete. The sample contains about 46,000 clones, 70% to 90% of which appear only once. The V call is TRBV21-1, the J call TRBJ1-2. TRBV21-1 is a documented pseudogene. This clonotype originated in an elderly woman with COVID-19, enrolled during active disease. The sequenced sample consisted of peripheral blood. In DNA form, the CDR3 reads TGTGCCAGCAGCAAATGTAAGCGCGTTCGGGGGGAGAAGAATGGCTACACCTTC. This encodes CASSKCKRVRGEKNGYTF.